The clone carrying this TCR beta chain came up a few times. The data originate from a study of OX40 agonist ivuxolimab in advanced cancers. Using immunoSEQ multiplex PCR, the repertoire was profiled, and TCRdb retains in-frame clones only, with some absent. The sample lists 95,000 to 100,000 clones; about 92% were seen once. The V gene lost 4 bases and the J gene lost 8 bases, with 12 bases spanning the gap. The germline V gene encodes CDR1 SGHRS and CDR2 YFSETQ. The CDR3 sequence is 13 residues long. This receptor was identified in an adult with an advanced solid tumor such as melanoma, head and neck, liver or kidney cancer. The sequenced sample was CD4+ or CD8+ T cells sorted from blood, obtained in a trial of the OX40 agonist ivuxolimab. V is TRBV5-1 and J is TRBJ1-4; D perhaps matches TRBD1 (6 bases). CDR3 DNA: TGCGCCAGCAGCCCGGACAGCCGGGAAAAACTGTTTTTT. It translates to CASSPDSREKLFF.